The rows below give T cell receptor beta chains drawn from one sample of a study of long-term antiretroviral therapy in people with HIV. The protocol was immunoSEQ multiplex PCR, while the TCRdb copy is restricted to in-frame clones and leaves out a portion. The sample contains 24,000 or so clones, approximately 82% of which appear only once. The sample here was unsorted PBMCs, taken 3 years after starting antiretroviral therapy. Receptor source: a man aged 18-30 years with HIV. Both conserved end residues are part of each CDR3. The order of the fields is V gene, J gene, CDR3 length, D gene, clone size, CDR3 DNA, CDR3 protein. D genes are given only for firm matches. Size tells how often a clone was seen (once, few, many) or the class of an expanded clone, and some rows leave it out.

v_gene: TRBV9; j_gene: TRBJ1-5; len: 15; d_gene: TRBD1; abundance: -; CDR3nt: TGTGCCAGCAGTTCCGGGACAGGGGGAATTCAGCCCCAGCATTTT; CDR3aa: CASSSGTGGIQPQHF
v_gene: TRBV19; j_gene: TRBJ1-1; len: 14; d_gene: -; abundance: -; CDR3nt: TGTGCCAGTAGTGAAAGGACGGGGAACACTGAAGCTTTCTTT; CDR3aa: CASSERTGNTEAFF
v_gene: TRBV19; j_gene: TRBJ2-1; len: 13; d_gene: -; abundance: -; CDR3nt: TGTGCCACCAGACCTAGCTCCTACAATGAGCAGTTCTTC; CDR3aa: CATRPSSYNEQFF
v_gene: TRBV19; j_gene: TRBJ2-5; len: 13; d_gene: -; abundance: -; CDR3nt: TGTGCCAGTAGTATGACTGGATGGGAGACCCAGTACTTC; CDR3aa: CASSMTGWETQYF
v_gene: TRBV7-2; j_gene: TRBJ1-5; len: 13; d_gene: -; abundance: once; CDR3nt: TGTGCCAGCAGCTTAGGACGAGATCGGCCCCAGCATTTT; CDR3aa: CASSLGRDRPQHF
v_gene: TRBV5-3; j_gene: TRBJ2-3; len: 17; d_gene: -; abundance: -; CDR3nt: TGTGCCAGAAGCTCCCCTCAGAGCGGAGTCTACACAGATACGCAGTATTTT; CDR3aa: CARSSPQSGVYTDTQYF
v_gene: TRBV9; j_gene: TRBJ1-4; len: 16; d_gene: -; abundance: -; CDR3nt: TGTGCCAGCAGCGTACGGCAGGGGCCAACTAATGAAAAACTGTTTTTT; CDR3aa: CASSVRQGPTNEKLFF
v_gene: TRBV5-1; j_gene: TRBJ1-1; len: 17; d_gene: -; abundance: -; CDR3nt: TGCGCCAGCAGCTTGGGACCGCGGGGTCCGTTGAACACTGAAGCTTTCTTT; CDR3aa: CASSLGPRGPLNTEAFF
v_gene: TRBV28; j_gene: TRBJ2-1; len: 13; d_gene: -; abundance: -; CDR3nt: TGTGCCAGCAGTTTTGTAGGGGTCGATGAGCAGTTCTTC; CDR3aa: CASSFVGVDEQFF
v_gene: TRBV6-1; j_gene: TRBJ2-7; len: 11; d_gene: -; abundance: few; CDR3nt: TGTGCCAGCAGTACAGGGTCACTACAGTACTTC; CDR3aa: CASSTGSLQYF
v_gene: TRBV28; j_gene: TRBJ2-5; len: 16; d_gene: -; abundance: once; CDR3nt: TGTGCCAGCAGTCAGACCAGGGGGGGATGGGGAGAGACCCAGTACTTC; CDR3aa: CASSQTRGGWGETQYF
v_gene: TRBV27; j_gene: TRBJ1-1; len: 15; d_gene: TRBD1; abundance: -; CDR3nt: TGTGCCAGCAGTTACACAGGGGCGAGGAACACTGAAGCTTTCTTT; CDR3aa: CASSYTGARNTEAFF
v_gene: TRBV2; j_gene: TRBJ2-2; len: 14; d_gene: -; abundance: -; CDR3nt: TGTGCCAGCAGTGGGAGGAGAGACACCGGGGAGCTGTTTTTT; CDR3aa: CASSGRRDTGELFF
v_gene: TRBV19; j_gene: TRBJ2-1; len: 13; d_gene: -; abundance: -; CDR3nt: TGTGCCAGTAGTATGGCCCTCCCCAATGAGCAGTTCTTC; CDR3aa: CASSMALPNEQFF
v_gene: TRBV19; j_gene: TRBJ1-6; len: 15; d_gene: TRBD1; abundance: -; CDR3nt: TGTGCCAGTAGTTCAAGACAGGGAAGGGATTCACCCCTCCACTTT; CDR3aa: CASSSRQGRDSPLHF
v_gene: TRBV2; j_gene: TRBJ2-1; len: 16; d_gene: -; abundance: -; CDR3nt: TGTGCCAGCAGAGCCCCCGGGACCCTAAAATACAATGAGCAGTTCTTC; CDR3aa: CASRAPGTLKYNEQFF
v_gene: TRBV11-3; j_gene: TRBJ2-3; len: 20; d_gene: TRBD2; abundance: -; CDR3nt: TGTGCCAGCAGCAGTCGGACTAGCGGGGACCTCTATGGGGGCACAGATACGCAGTATTTT; CDR3aa: CASSSRTSGDLYGGTDTQYF
v_gene: TRBV5-4; j_gene: TRBJ2-3; len: 14; d_gene: -; abundance: -; CDR3nt: TGTGCCAGCAGCCAGCTTGGGGAACAGGGCAAGCAGTATTTT; CDR3aa: CASSQLGEQGKQYF
v_gene: TRBV5-1; j_gene: TRBJ2-3; len: 16; d_gene: -; abundance: -; CDR3nt: TGCGCCAGCAGCTTCATGGACGCCTCTAGCACAGATACGCAGTATTTT; CDR3aa: CASSFMDASSTDTQYF
v_gene: TRBV27; j_gene: TRBJ2-4; len: 15; d_gene: -; abundance: once; CDR3nt: TGTGCCAGCAGTAGCACAGGGGAGGTCAAAAACATTCAGTACTTC; CDR3aa: CASSSTGEVKNIQYF
v_gene: TRBV4-2; j_gene: TRBJ2-1; len: 18; d_gene: -; abundance: -; CDR3nt: TGTGCCAGCAGCCAAGATGGAGGGACAGACAGCTCCTACAATGAGCAGTTCTTC; CDR3aa: CASSQDGGTDSSYNEQFF
v_gene: TRBV11-2; j_gene: TRBJ2-2; len: 16; d_gene: TRBD2; abundance: -; CDR3nt: TGTGCCAGCAGCGACCTAGCGGGGGCGAACACCGGGGAGCTGTTTTTT; CDR3aa: CASSDLAGANTGELFF
v_gene: TRBV5-1; j_gene: TRBJ2-5; len: 14; d_gene: -; abundance: once; CDR3nt: TGCGCCAGCAGCTTGGTGGGCAGTCAAGAGACCCAGTACTTC; CDR3aa: CASSLVGSQETQYF
v_gene: TRBV4-1; j_gene: TRBJ2-2; len: 12; d_gene: -; abundance: -; CDR3nt: TGCGCCAGCAGAGGGGTTACCGGGGAGCTGTTTTTT; CDR3aa: CASRGVTGELFF